This T cell receptor (beta chain) was obtained from a study of T-cell reconstitution after alpha-beta-depleted transplantation in children. This clonotype was observed at least ten times. Trimming shortened V by 7 bases and J by 4 bases, and 16 bases separated the two germline ends. This CDR3 spans 14 amino acids. Using unique molecular identifiers, the investigators prepared the TCRbeta library. TCRdb recomputed calls from the PCR reads with MiXCR, one row per CDR3 protein. The sample shows approximately 350,000 distinct CDR3 sequences, about an eighth of them seen only once. This specimen consisted of PBMCs, obtained from the stem cell graft. This chain joins TRBV12-3 or TRBV12-4 and TRBJ1-2; a weak D match, TRBD1 (6 bases). The TCR sequence derives from a human donor who donated a stem cell graft to a child with Fanconi anemia. The CDR3 nucleotides are TGTGCCAGCAATCAAGCGGACAGTACCTATGGCTACACCTTC. Amino acids: CASNQADSTYGYTF.